One and the same sample provided the 21 T cell receptor beta chains below, sequenced in a study of blood T cell repertoires in COVID-19. Libraries were prepared by immunoSEQ multiplex PCR; TCRdb keeps only in-frame clonotypes and omits some of them. The sample records roughly 200,000 clones, around 94% being singletons. Sequences were obtained from peripheral blood. These receptors were obtained from a man aged 25 to 40 with COVID-19, enrolled during active disease.

This clone was seen only once. The chain carries TRBV5-1 and TRBJ1-1; possibly TRBD1 for D (6 bases). V was clipped by 5 bases and J by 1 base, with 6 bases between them. Germline lookup yields CDR1 SGHRS and CDR2 YFSETQ. This CDR3 is built from 12 residues. The DNA for the CDR3 is TGCGCCAGCAGGACAGGGAACACTGAAGCTTTCTTT. It translates to CASRTGNTEAFF.

The count of this clone is one. The genes are TRBV9 and TRBJ2-7; no clear D. Deletions cut 4 bases from V and 3 bases from J, with 14 bases between. Per germline, CDR1 SGDLS and CDR2 YYNGEE. This CDR3 is 14 amino acids long. CDR3 DNA: TGTGCCAGCAGCCCCCGACTGGCCCTCTACGAGCAGTACTTC. Translation: CASSPRLALYEQYF. Based on the CDR3 plus reference TRBV9 and TRBJ2-7, the full variable domain is DSGVTQTPKHLITATGQRVTLRCSPRSGDLSVYWYQQSLDQGLQFLIQYYNGEERAKGNILERFSAQQFPDLHSELNLSSLELGDSALYFCASSPRLALYEQYFGPGTRLTVT.

V and J are TRBV5-4 and TRBJ2-7; no firm D call. This CDR3 has 13 amino acids. Germline V gene data show CDR1 as SGHNT and CDR2 as YYREEE (reference sequence). V lost 4 bases and J lost 3, with 11 bases in between. CDR3 in amino acids: CASSTPPGYEQYF. CDR3 nucleotides: TGTGCCAGCAGCACCCCGCCCGGCTACGAGCAGTACTTC.

V is TRBV11-3 and J is TRBJ2-1; the D gene is possibly TRBD2 (6 bases). The CDR3 loop spans 14 amino acids. Germline V gene data show CDR1 as SGHNT and CDR2 as YENEEA. V was pared by 1 base and J by 8 bases, with 12 bases between. CDR3 DNA: TGTGCCAGCAGCTTAGCAGGAGGGGTCGATGAGCAGTTCTTC. Translating gives CASSLAGGVDEQFF.

The chain couples TRBV2 to TRBJ1-3; D is possibly TRBD1 (5 bases). Germline V gene data show CDR1 as SNHLY and CDR2 as FYNNEI. Trimming pared 7 bases from V and 0 bases from J, leaving 7 bases between. This CDR3 has 13 residues. The CDR3 DNA follows: TGTGCCAGCAACGGGGGCTCTGGAAACACCATATATTTT. Encoded protein: CASNGGSGNTIYF.

In its sample, this clone was seen once. The chain uses TRBV3-1 (or the pseudogene TRBV3-2) and TRBJ1-5, with a possible D match to TRBD1 (6 bases). The CDR3 length is 13 residues. Germline V CDR1 and CDR2: LGHDT, YNNKEL (reference sequence). Trimming stripped 5 bases from V and 7 bases from J, with 12 bases between. The CDR3 region is CASSSQGNQPQHF. The CDR3 coding sequence is TGTGCCAGCAGCTCCCAGGGGAACCAGCCCCAGCATTTT.

V and J are TRBV10-3 and TRBJ2-3, with 12 nucleotides matching TRBD2. With V trimmed by 3 bases and J by 4 bases, 5 bases remained unmatched. Germline V gene lookup returns CDR1 ENHRY and CDR2 SYGVKD. The CDR3 sequence is 16 residues long. In nucleotides, the CDR3 is TGTGCCATCAGTGAAGGAGGACTAGCGGGGTCAGATACGCAGTATTTT. Translation gives CAISEGGLAGSDTQYF.

The gene calls are TRBV10-1 and TRBJ2-7; 7 bases line up with TRBD1. The CDR3 is made up of 14 amino acids. Germline loops: CDR1 WNHNN, CDR2 SYGVQD (reference sequence). The V segment lost 7 bases and the J segment 9 bases; nucleotides outside the gene matches: 15. The CDR3 here is CASINRGPSWGQYF. In DNA form, the CDR3 reads TGCGCCAGCATCAACAGGGGTCCGAGTTGGGGGCAGTACTTC.

The gene calls are TRBV5-1 and TRBJ1-1; perhaps TRBD1 as D (6 bases). This CDR3 has 17 residues. Trimming took 0 bases from V and 0 from J, leaving 15 bases between them. Per germline, CDR1 SGHRS and CDR2 YFSETQ. CDR3 sequence reads: CASSLGPQGFMNTEAFF. For the CDR3, the DNA is TGCGCCAGCAGCTTGGGTCCTCAGGGGTTCATGAACACTGAAGCTTTCTTT.

This chain connects TRBV6-5 to TRBJ2-7; maybe TRBD2 (6 bases). The CDR3 loop spans 14 amino acids. V gave up 6 bases and J gave up 4 bases, with 16 bases separating them. The V gene's germline CDR1 is MNHEY and CDR2 SVGAGI. In DNA, the CDR3 is TGTGCCAGCAGGGGGGACGGCGCGGGGTACGAGCAGTACTTC. Its protein product is CASRGDGAGYEQYF.

V is TRBV5-4 and J is TRBJ2-7; no reliable D call. The CDR3 consists of 12 residues. The germline CDR1 and CDR2 sequences are SGHNT and YYREEE (reference sequence). V lost 0 bases and J lost 3, with 4 bases in between. The CDR3 reads CASSLDNYEQYF. CDR3 nucleotides: TGTGCCAGCAGCTTGGACAACTACGAGCAGTACTTC.

This clone was observed a single time. V is TRBV3-1 (or the pseudogene TRBV3-2) and J is TRBJ2-7; 7 nucleotides line up with TRBD1. CDR1 and CDR2 from the germline V gene are LGHDT and YNNKEL (reference sequence). The V segment lost 1 base and the J segment 3 bases; nucleotides outside the gene matches: 9. The CDR3 is 16 residues long. The chain's CDR3 is CASSQGLVTGSYEQYF. CDR3 sequence (DNA): TGTGCCAGCAGCCAAGGTCTGGTGACAGGGAGCTACGAGCAGTACTTC.

This chain links TRBV27 with TRBJ1-2; 8 bases are a match to TRBD1. This CDR3 is 15 amino acids long. Germline assignment: CDR1 MNHEY and CDR2 SMNVEV (reference sequence). V shed 5 bases, J shed 7 bases, and the junction held 12 bases outside the gene matches. The CDR3 loop is CASSPDRGRPFGYTF. The DNA for the CDR3 is TGTGCCAGCAGTCCCGACAGGGGAAGGCCTTTTGGCTACACCTTC.

The chain links TRBV30 to TRBJ1-1; 7 bases match TRBD1. Germline V gives CDR1 GTSNPN, CDR2 SVGIG (reference sequence). The CDR3 is 13 residues long. V shed 4 bases and J 2 bases; nucleotides not matched to a gene: 4. The CDR3 protein is CAWKRQGNTEAFF. The CDR3 DNA sequence: TGTGCCTGGAAGAGACAGGGCAACACTGAAGCTTTCTTT.

This clone was detected a few times. CDR3 sequence: CASTPMTGPAPLHF. CDR3 nucleotides: TGTGCCAGCACCCCAATGACAGGACCGGCACCCCTCCACTTT. V gene TRBV7-9 combines with J gene TRBJ1-6, with D tentatively TRBD1 (6 bases). Trimming cost V 7 bases and J 11 bases, with 18 bases left between them. This CDR3 is built from 14 residues. Germline CDR1 and CDR2: SEHNR and FQNEAQ (reference sequence).

V usage is TRBV10-1 and J usage is TRBJ1-1; TRBD1 might be the D (6 bases). Trimming took 8 bases from V and 0 from J, leaving 10 bases between them. This CDR3 region has 13 residues. Per germline, CDR1 WNHNN and CDR2 SYGVQD (reference sequence). The CDR3 bases are TGCGCCAGCCAAGACAGGTTGAACACTGAAGCTTTCTTT. Encoded protein: CASQDRLNTEAFF.

The CDR3: CASSPALTGMFGNQPQHF. The CDR3 region has the DNA TGTGCCAGTAGTCCCGCCTTGACAGGGATGTTTGGCAATCAGCCCCAGCATTTT. V usage is TRBV19 and J usage is TRBJ1-5; 7 nucleotides match TRBD1. This CDR3 is 18 amino acids long. J lost 2 bases, V lost 5 bases, and 15 bases had no gene match. Germline-derived CDR1 and CDR2 are LNHDA and SQIVND (reference sequence).

This sequence joins TRBV4-2 and TRBJ2-2; the match to TRBD1 covers 8 bases. V was pared by 3 bases and J by 5 bases, with 5 bases of the junction left unmatched. The CDR3 consists of 15 residues. CDR1 is LGHNA and CDR2 is YNFKEQ in the germline V gene. CDR3 coding DNA: TGTGCCAGCAGCCACCCCGACAGGGGAACCGGGGAGCTGTTTTTT. Translating it yields CASSHPDRGTGELFF.

This clone was seen a few times. The identical CDR3 is also encoded by other nucleotide sequences in the sample. This chain links TRBV6-5 with TRBJ1-1; no definite D call. This CDR3 region has 13 residues. The germline gives CDR1 MNHEY, CDR2 SVGAGI. With 0 bases removed from V and 1 base from J, the gap between germline ends came to 3 bases. CDR3 loop: CASSYSRNTEAFF. CDR3 nucleotides: TGTGCCAGCAGTTACTCCAGGAACACTGAAGCTTTCTTT.

The chain joins TRBV7-9 to TRBJ1-2; D is possibly TRBD1 (6 bases). Trimming removed 5 bases at V and 3 bases at J, with 19 bases between. Germline V gives CDR1 SEHNR, CDR2 FQNEAQ (reference sequence). The CDR3 extends over 16 amino acids. CDR3 region: CASSPGTTVTYYGYTF. The CDR3 bases are TGTGCCAGCAGCCCTGGGACAACGGTGACTTACTATGGCTACACCTTC.

The rearrangement links TRBV11-2 to TRBJ2-5, with 12 bases that match TRBD2. CDR3 length: 15 residues. The germline gives CDR1 SGHAT, CDR2 FQNNGV. With V trimmed by 3 bases and J by 2 bases, 1 base remained unmatched. The CDR3 loop is CASSFGTSGQETQYF. CDR3 nucleotides: TGTGCCAGCAGCTTTGGGACTAGCGGGCAAGAGACCCAGTACTTC.